The entry below describes one TCR beta chain. The CDR3 runs 15 residues. V gave up 5 bases and J gave up 5 bases; unmatched junction bases: 11. The germline V gene has CDR1 SGHNT and CDR2 YYREEE (reference sequence). As handled by the study authors: Estimation of nucleated cell counts was performed using reference gene primer amplification. Clones were sequenced by immunoSEQ multiplex PCR, and TCRdb holds only the in-frame ones, with some missing. The V and J calls and clone size come from that table; D and trimming were worked out from the DNA. The data hold under 200,000 clones, with approximately 85% observed a single time. This entry belongs to a study of blood T cell repertoires in COVID-19. Across the study: The United States, Italy and Spain were the sources of the acute and convalescent COVID-19 samples. T cells, B-cell-depleted T cells, or PBMCs provided the cDNA or gDNA that served as material.

Seattle-derived patients entered the study during active infection and were followed longitudinally. The chain combines TRBV5-4 with TRBJ2-5; 8 positions match TRBD2. The sample consisted of peripheral blood. The sequence came from a woman in her sixties with COVID-19, enrolled during active disease. This CDR3 is CASSYPRGLDETQYF. CDR3 coding DNA: TGTGCCAGCAGTTACCCTAGGGGACTAGATGAGACCCAGTACTTC.